This passage covers 29 T cell receptor beta chains from one sample sequenced in a study of blood T cell repertoires in COVID-19. TCRdb keeps only in-frame clones here, not all; method: immunoSEQ multiplex PCR. The data show about 230,000 clones, approximately 85% seen once. The sample comprised peripheral blood. These receptors were collected from a man aged 45-65 years with COVID-19, enrolled during active disease.

The chain combines TRBV27 with TRBJ2-7; 10 nucleotides match TRBD2. The CDR3 covers 16 residues. Germline V gene sequence: CDR1 MNHEY, CDR2 SMNVEV (reference sequence). With 0 bases clipped from V and 6 bases from J, the junction kept 8 bases outside the gene matches. The CDR3 region has the DNA TGTGCCAGCAGTTTATCTAGCGGGGGGTCTAGCCTCGAGCAGTACTTC. It translates to CASSLSSGGSSLEQYF.

The CDR3 bases are TGTGCTAGTGGTTTGATGCTGGCGGGGGGGCTTGAGCAGTTCTTC. Its protein is CASGLMLAGGLEQFF. V gene TRBV12-5 combines with J gene TRBJ2-1, with 9 bases matching TRBD2. The ends lost 2 bases at V and 9 bases at J; junction bases unmatched: 8. CDR3 length: 15 amino acids. Germline V gives CDR1 LGHNT, CDR2 FRNRAP.

The rearrangement joins TRBV5-1 to TRBJ2-3, with TRBD2 matching 10 bases. The J segment lost 0 bases and the V segment lost 2 bases, leaving 9 bases of the junction unmatched. The CDR3 runs to 18 residues. The germline CDR1 and CDR2 sequences are SGHRS and YFSETQ. CDR3 region: CASSLLAGRLSSTDTQYF. The CDR3 bases are TGCGCCAGCAGCTTACTAGCGGGGAGGTTATCTAGCACAGATACGCAGTATTTT. Combining the CDR3 with reference TRBV5-1 and TRBJ2-3 gives the whole variable domain KAGVTQTPRYLIKTRGQQVTLSCSPISGHRSVSWYQQTPGQGLQFLFEYFSETQRNKGNFPGRFSGRQFSNSRSEMNVSTLELGDSALYLCASSLLAGRLSSTDTQYFGPGTRLTVL.

This clone was counted between two and nine times. Other DNA sequences in the sample encode the same CDR3. The gene calls are TRBV19 and TRBJ1-5; no reliable D call. The V gene's germline CDR1 is LNHDA and CDR2 SQIVND (reference sequence). With 3 bases removed from V and 4 bases from J, the gap between germline ends came to 7 bases. The length of the CDR3 is 13 residues. CDR3 residues: CASSIQVNQPQHF. The CDR3 DNA is TGTGCCAGTAGTATTCAGGTTAATCAGCCCCAGCATTTT.

This clone was observed a single time. The rearrangement joins TRBV4-2 to TRBJ2-3, with TRBD2 identical over 10 bases. Per the germline V gene, CDR1 is LGHNA and CDR2 is YNFKEQ. The CDR3 runs 15 residues. Trimming cost V 3 bases and J 2 bases; bases outside gene matches: 2. The CDR3: CASSHSGGSTDTQYF. As DNA, the CDR3 is TGTGCCAGCAGCCATAGCGGGGGGTCCACAGATACGCAGTATTTT.

The chain is built from TRBV27 and TRBJ1-2; 10 bases are shared with TRBD1. Germline V gene data show CDR1 as MNHEY and CDR2 as SMNVEV (reference sequence). The CDR3 length is 15 residues. Losses at the gene ends were 6 bases for V and 8 bases for J; bases not matched to a gene: 12. The CDR3 is CASRPGTGDRRGYTF. The CDR3 DNA follows: TGTGCCAGCAGACCAGGGACAGGGGACCGCCGGGGCTACACCTTC.

The V and J genes are TRBV18 and TRBJ1-1; D gene uncertain. V was clipped by 4 bases and J by 4 bases, with 13 bases between them. CDR3 length equals 14 residues. The germline V gene has CDR1 KGHSH and CDR2 LQKENI. The CDR3, as DNA: TGTGCCAGCTCACTTCATCCTGAGAGCACTGAAGCTTTCTTT. It is translated as CASSLHPESTEAFF.

The chain employs TRBV18 and TRBJ2-3, with 7 bases that match TRBD1. Germline values: CDR1 KGHSH, CDR2 LQKENI. The junction had 12 bases not matched to a gene; V was cut back by 2 bases and J by 4 bases. The CDR3 contains 17 residues. CDR3 amino acids: CASSPSGQATGPDTQYF. The CDR3 region has the DNA TGTGCCAGCTCACCATCTGGACAGGCGACGGGACCAGATACGCAGTATTTT.

The chain links TRBV2 to TRBJ2-5; 8 positions match TRBD1. Germline V lookup: CDR1 SNHLY, CDR2 FYNNEI. The CDR3 length is 15 residues. Trimming took 4 bases from V and 5 from J; bases not matched to a gene: 9. The CDR3: CASSGDRGWRETQYF. CDR3 coding DNA: TGTGCCAGCAGTGGCGACAGGGGTTGGAGGGAGACCCAGTACTTC.

This chain links TRBV6-5 with TRBJ2-3; the D is unclear. Germline CDR1 is MNHEY and CDR2 is SVGAGI. The CDR3 is 12 amino acids. V lost 7 bases and J 0 bases, leaving 5 bases between the germline ends. The CDR3: CASKTSTDTQYF. DNA for the CDR3: TGTGCCAGCAAAACTAGCACAGATACGCAGTATTTT.

This rearrangement joins TRBV5-1 to TRBJ1-1; 7 bases map to TRBD1. The germline V gene has CDR1 SGHRS and CDR2 YFSETQ. With V trimmed by 4 bases and J by 0 bases, 6 bases remained unmatched. CDR3 length equals 15 residues. CDR3 in DNA: TGCGCCAGCAGCGCGTCGGGACAGTTGAACACTGAAGCTTTCTTT. This gives the protein CASSASGQLNTEAFF.

The chain combines TRBV5-1 with TRBJ2-2; 8 bases match TRBD1. CDR1 is SGHRS and CDR2 is YFSETQ in the germline V gene. V trimming: 0 bases; J trimming: 4 bases; junction bases outside the gene matches: 8. This CDR3 is 17 amino acids long. The CDR3 nucleotides are TGCGCCAGCAGCTTGGTACAGGGGGTAGGAGGCACCGGGGAGCTGTTTTTT. Its translation is CASSLVQGVGGTGELFF.

The chain employs TRBV11-3 and TRBJ2-7; D may be TRBD1 (5 bases). The germline V gene has CDR1 SGHNT and CDR2 YENEEA. Trimming pared 6 bases from V and 3 bases from J, leaving 15 bases between. The CDR3 totals 14 residues. Here the CDR3 DNA reads TGTGCCAGCAGTAACCGCTCAGACAGCTACGAGCAGTACTTC. Protein product: CASSNRSDSYEQYF.

Only a few counts were recorded for this clone. This rearrangement joins TRBV24-1 to TRBJ1-2; D gene unclear. Germline V gives CDR1 KGHDR, CDR2 SFDVKD. The CDR3 is 13 amino acids. V shed 0 bases and J shed 8 bases, with 9 bases lying between them. The CDR3 DNA is TGTGCCACCAGTGATTTGCGGGGAGGGGGCTACACCTTC. Its translation is CATSDLRGGGYTF.

The chain couples TRBV6-4 to TRBJ1-5, with a tentative D call TRBD1 (5 bases). Trimming pared 9 bases from V and 8 bases from J, leaving 20 bases between. CDR1 is MRHNA and CDR2 is SNTAGT in the germline V gene. The CDR3 spans 14 residues. CDR3 DNA sequence: TGTGCCAGTCTGAGCCAGGGTCGTAAGGAGCCCCAGCATTTT. Translating gives CASLSQGRKEPQHF.

This clone was seen a single time. In nucleotides, the CDR3 is TGTGCCAGTAGTATTTCCCCAGGGGGCGCAGGGGAGACCCAGTACTTC. Encoded protein: CASSISPGGAGETQYF. This sequence joins TRBV19 and TRBJ2-5, with 8 bases identical to TRBD1. V shed 3 bases, J shed 5 bases, and the junction held 11 bases outside the gene matches. CDR1 is LNHDA and CDR2 is SQIVND in the germline V gene (reference sequence). This CDR3 is 16 amino acids long.

The gene calls are TRBV9 and TRBJ2-5, with TRBD2 matching over 8 bases. Germline values: CDR1 SGDLS, CDR2 YYNGEE. After removal of 5 bases from V and 7 bases from J, the junction contained 13 bases not matched to a gene. The CDR3 spans 15 residues. CDR3 nucleotides: TGTGCCAGCAGACCCGGGGGGGGCCTCTATCCGACCCAGTACTTC. Its protein is CASRPGGGLYPTQYF. The full variable domain, rest sourced from reference TRBV9 and TRBJ2-5, is DSGVTQTPKHLITATGQRVTLRCSPRSGDLSVYWYQQSLDQGLQFLIQYYNGEERAKGNILERFSAQQFPDLHSELNLSSLELGDSALYFCASRPGGGLYPTQYFGPGTRLLVL.

The gene calls are TRBV9 and TRBJ1-1; weak D call: TRBD1 (5 bases). The CDR3 has 14 residues. CDR1 is SGDLS and CDR2 is YYNGEE in the germline V gene. V was cut by 1 base and J by 11 bases, with 18 bases left in between. The CDR3 sequence: CASSVSPGSIGAFF. The DNA of the CDR3 is TGTGCCAGCAGCGTATCGCCAGGGTCAATAGGGGCTTTCTTT.

The chain has TRBV7-8 and TRBJ2-3, with a weak D call TRBD2 (5 bases). Per germline, CDR1 SGHVS and CDR2 FQNEAQ. V gave up 0 bases and J gave up 0 bases, with 10 bases separating them. This CDR3 has 16 amino acids. CDR3 sequence reads: CASSLAGRTSTDTQYF. Written as DNA, the CDR3 is TGTGCCAGCAGCTTAGCAGGCAGGACTAGCACAGATACGCAGTATTTT.

The gene calls are TRBV6-5 and TRBJ1-2; D ambiguous. The CDR3 runs to 13 residues. V was trimmed by 0 bases and J by 1 base, leaving 3 bases between them. The germline V gene encodes CDR1 MNHEY and CDR2 SVGAGI. DNA for the CDR3: TGTGCCAGCAGTTACTCCAATAACTATGGCTACACCTTC. Its protein product is CASSYSNNYGYTF.

The CDR3 DNA follows: TGTGCCAGCAGCCCCGGGATTTACGGGGACTTTCCGTATTCACCCCTCCACTTT. Protein product: CASSPGIYGDFPYSPLHF. V usage is TRBV6-2 or TRBV6-3 and J usage is TRBJ1-6, with D possibly TRBD1 on 5 matching bases. V was shortened by 6 bases and J by 8 bases, with 26 bases between the two germline ends. The germline V gene encodes CDR1 MNHEY and CDR2 SVGEGT. The CDR3 has 18 amino acids.

This rearrangement joins TRBV19 to TRBJ2-7; tentative D call: TRBD2 (7 bases). Trimming took off 6 bases at V and 5 bases at J, with 23 bases between the two ends. Germline-derived CDR1 and CDR2 are LNHDA and SQIVND (reference sequence). This CDR3 spans 16 amino acids. The CDR3 nucleotides read TGTGCCAGTAGCCGCCGTGGGGGGGCCGGTCCCAACGAGCAGTACTTC. Translating gives CASSRRGGAGPNEQYF.

The chain is built from TRBV29-1 and TRBJ2-7; the match to TRBD1 covers 8 bases. Germline CDR1 is SQVTM and CDR2 is ANQGSEA. The CDR3 covers 14 residues. Trimming cost V 4 bases and J 0 bases; bases outside gene matches: 5. The CDR3 spells CSVGRTGHSYEQYF. Here the CDR3 DNA reads TGCAGCGTTGGCCGGACAGGGCACTCCTACGAGCAGTACTTC.

The chain combines TRBV20-1 with TRBJ2-5; unclear D gene. V was clipped by 4 bases and J by 5 bases, with 8 bases between them. Germline assignment: CDR1 DFQATT and CDR2 SNEGSKA (reference sequence). The CDR3 covers 11 residues. The CDR3 reads CSAISRETQYF. The CDR3 DNA reads TGCAGTGCTATATCGAGGGAGACCCAGTACTTC.

The V call is TRBV23-1, the J call TRBJ2-7; the match to TRBD1 covers 11 bases. Being an ORF, TRBV23-1 has a function that is uncertain. V trimming: 3 bases; J trimming: 5 bases; junction bases outside the gene matches: 9. CDR3 size: 16 residues. CDR3 in DNA: TGCGCCAGCAGTCAGTTCCGGGACAGGGGGTTTCACGAGCAGTACTTC. It encodes CASSQFRDRGFHEQYF.

This clone was counted a few times. The rearrangement uses TRBV7-9 and TRBJ1-5; D unresolved. Germline CDR1 SEHNR, CDR2 FQNEAQ (reference sequence). Trimming left V 2 bases short and J 5 bases short, with 16 bases between. The CDR3 runs 16 residues. CDR3 protein: CASSLTGTPSDQPQHF. The CDR3 DNA is TGTGCCAGCAGCTTAACGGGAACCCCGTCCGATCAGCCCCAGCATTTT.

This clone appeared once. The V and J genes are TRBV19 and TRBJ2-1, with 7 bases fitting TRBD2. The CDR3 has 12 residues. Germline loops: CDR1 LNHDA, CDR2 SQIVND (reference sequence). Trimming removed 4 bases from V and 10 bases from J; junction bases left unmatched: 4. CDR3 region: CASSKTSLEQFF. CDR3 sequence (DNA): TGTGCCAGTAGTAAGACTAGCCTAGAGCAGTTCTTC.

The rearrangement joins TRBV11-2 to TRBJ1-4; weak D call: TRBD1 (5 bases). Germline CDR1 SGHAT, CDR2 FQNNGV. Deletions cut 2 bases from V and 0 bases from J, with 10 bases between. This CDR3 has 16 residues. The CDR3, as DNA: TGTGCCAGCAGCTTAAAACCGACAGCAACTAATGAAAAACTGTTTTTT. This codes for CASSLKPTATNEKLFF.

This clone was detected a few times. This rearrangement joins TRBV25-1 to TRBJ1-5; D is possibly TRBD1 (5 bases). CDR3 size: 15 residues. CDR1 and CDR2 (germline): MGHDK, SYGVNS. V was shortened by 4 bases and J by 6 bases, with 16 bases between the two germline ends. The CDR3 DNA reads TGTGCCAGCAGTGGTGGCCAGGGTGCGACTCAGCCCCAGCATTTT. Translation gives CASSGGQGATQPQHF.